These T cell receptor beta chains were read from a single sample in a study of blood T cell repertoires in COVID-19. The table came from immunoSEQ multiplex PCR; TCRdb's copy has only in-frame clones and leaves some out. The data contain around 440,000 clones, approximately 89% of them seen just once; the ten biggest clones take up roughly 12%. The source material was peripheral blood. All receptors derive from a woman in her forties or fifties with COVID-19, enrolled during active disease. Both conserved end residues are part of each CDR3. Fields, in order: V gene, D gene, CDR3 protein. D genes are given only for firm matches.

TRBV5-1	TRBD1	CASSGTGMNTEAFF
TRBV2	TRBD1	CASKGQGAYEQYF
TRBV7-8	NA	CASSLGRFSYSGANVLTF
TRBV5-4	NA	CASSLKTGPGELFF
TRBV10-2	TRBD1	CASRDSLSGTGFF
TRBV5-5	TRBD1	CASSLYRGTEAFF
TRBV7-9	NA	CASSRNPEKGDF
TRBV5-1	NA	CASSLWGAPDGGVGSLGLYNEQFF
TRBV28	TRBD1	CASSYSGQGKPQHF
TRBV5-1	TRBD1	CASSVLQGSSYEQYF
TRBV5-1	NA	CASSLDTGNEQFF
TRBV9	TRBD2	CASSRELAGGRYDTDTQYF
TRBV7-8	TRBD2	CASSLDTSGTDTQYF
TRBV3-1/TRBV3-2	TRBD2	CASSQDRLAGALSEQYF
TRBV30	NA	CAWSPRGQGGNTIYF
TRBV7-7	NA	CASSRRQDTEAFF
TRBV10-3	TRBD2	CAISGGGEETQYF
TRBV29-1	NA	CSVAQSGGVTEAFF
TRBV5-1	NA	CASSLSEGNTIYF
TRBV3-1/TRBV3-2	TRBD2	CASSPLAGAYEQYF
TRBV5-1	TRBD1	CASSLALRQGAGEQYF
TRBV19	TRBD1	CASSIDRGGQGLGYTF
TRBV19	TRBD1	CASSIPGQGYNQPQHF
TRBV7-3	NA	CASSLMGEDEQYF
TRBV5-1	NA	CASSLGDQGPTDTQYF
TRBV24-1	NA	CATRGDERGYTF
TRBV7-8	TRBD1	CASSLGGQFLSNQPQHF
TRBV4-2	TRBD1	CASSQGGDRAYEQYF
TRBV10-3	NA	CAISESREGDFNEQFF
TRBV5-1	NA	CASSWDFMNTEAFF
TRBV6-4	NA	CASSDPPQCHSNQPQHF
TRBV12-3/TRBV12-4	NA	CASRNGRGVPLHF
TRBV3-1/TRBV3-2	NA	CASSQLEETQYF
TRBV2	NA	CASSAIGGANEKLFF
TRBV30	TRBD1	CAWRRGQGPNYGYTF